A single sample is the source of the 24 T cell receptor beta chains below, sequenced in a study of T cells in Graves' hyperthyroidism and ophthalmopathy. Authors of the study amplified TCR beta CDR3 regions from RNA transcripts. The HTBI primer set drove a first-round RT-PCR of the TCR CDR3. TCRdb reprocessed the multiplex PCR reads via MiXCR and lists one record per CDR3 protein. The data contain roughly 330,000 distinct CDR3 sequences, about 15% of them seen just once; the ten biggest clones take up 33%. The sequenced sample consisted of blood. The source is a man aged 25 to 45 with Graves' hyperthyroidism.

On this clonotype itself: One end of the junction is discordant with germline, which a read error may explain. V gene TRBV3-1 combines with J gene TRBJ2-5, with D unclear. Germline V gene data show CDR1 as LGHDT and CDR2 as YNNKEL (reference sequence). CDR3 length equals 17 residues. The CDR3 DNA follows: TGCGCCAGCAGCCACAAGGTTTTAAATTCTGACCAAGGGACCCAGTACTTC. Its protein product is CASSHKVLNSDQGTQYF.

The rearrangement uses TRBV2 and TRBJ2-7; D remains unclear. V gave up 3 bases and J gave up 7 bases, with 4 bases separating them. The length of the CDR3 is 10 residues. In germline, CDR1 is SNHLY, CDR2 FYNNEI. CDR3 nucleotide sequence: TGTGCCAGCAGTGATAGAGAGCAGTACTTC. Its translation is CASSDREQYF.

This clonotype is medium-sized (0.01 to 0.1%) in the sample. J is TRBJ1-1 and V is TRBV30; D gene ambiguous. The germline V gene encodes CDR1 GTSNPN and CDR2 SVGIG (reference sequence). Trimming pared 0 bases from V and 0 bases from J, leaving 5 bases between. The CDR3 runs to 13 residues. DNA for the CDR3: TGTGCCTGGAGTGTAGGGTTGAACACTGAAGCTTTCTTT. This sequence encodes CAWSVGLNTEAFF.

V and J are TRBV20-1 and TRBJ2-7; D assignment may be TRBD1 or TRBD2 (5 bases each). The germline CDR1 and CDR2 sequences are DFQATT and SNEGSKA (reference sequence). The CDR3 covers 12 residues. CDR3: CSNRDGTYEQYF. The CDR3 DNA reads TGCAGCAACCGGGACGGTACCTACGAGCAGTACTTC.

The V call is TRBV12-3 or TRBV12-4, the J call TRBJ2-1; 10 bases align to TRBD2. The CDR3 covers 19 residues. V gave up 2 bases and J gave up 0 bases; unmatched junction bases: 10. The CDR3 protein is CASSLRLAGVGSSYNEQFF. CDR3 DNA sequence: TGTGCCAGCAGTTTAAGGCTAGCGGGAGTTGGGAGCTCCTACAATGAGCAGTTCTTC.

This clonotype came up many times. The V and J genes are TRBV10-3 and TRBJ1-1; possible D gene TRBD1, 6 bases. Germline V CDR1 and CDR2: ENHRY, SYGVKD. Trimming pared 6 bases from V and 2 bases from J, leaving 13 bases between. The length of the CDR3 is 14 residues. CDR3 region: CAISDQTGNTEAFF. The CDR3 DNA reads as TGTGCCATCAGCGACCAGACAGGCAACACTGAAGCTTTCTTT.

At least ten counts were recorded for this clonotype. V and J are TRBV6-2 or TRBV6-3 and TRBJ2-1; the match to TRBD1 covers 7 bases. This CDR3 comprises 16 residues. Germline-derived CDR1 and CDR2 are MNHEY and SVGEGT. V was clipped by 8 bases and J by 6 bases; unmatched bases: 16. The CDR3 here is CASGIPRSDRSNEQFF. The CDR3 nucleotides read TGTGCCAGCGGAATACCCCGGTCGGACAGGAGCAATGAGCAGTTCTTC.

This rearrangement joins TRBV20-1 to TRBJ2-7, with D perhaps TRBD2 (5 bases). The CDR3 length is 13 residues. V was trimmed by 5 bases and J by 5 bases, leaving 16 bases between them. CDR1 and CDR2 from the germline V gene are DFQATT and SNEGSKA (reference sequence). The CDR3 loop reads CSAQGSAPNEQYF. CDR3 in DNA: TGCAGTGCTCAAGGGAGCGCCCCCAACGAGCAGTACTTC.

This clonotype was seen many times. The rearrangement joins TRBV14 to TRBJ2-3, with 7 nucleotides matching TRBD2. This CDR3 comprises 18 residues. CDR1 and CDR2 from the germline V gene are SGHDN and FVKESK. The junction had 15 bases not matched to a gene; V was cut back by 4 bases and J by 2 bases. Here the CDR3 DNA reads TGTGCCAGCAGCCCCGTGGGAGCGGGGACTTTACCCACAGATACGCAGTATTTT. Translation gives CASSPVGAGTLPTDTQYF.

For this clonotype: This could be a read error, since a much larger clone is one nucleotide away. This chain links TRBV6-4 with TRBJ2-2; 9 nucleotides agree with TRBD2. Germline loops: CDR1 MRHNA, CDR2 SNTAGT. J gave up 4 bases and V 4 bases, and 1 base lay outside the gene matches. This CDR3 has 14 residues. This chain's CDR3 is CASSVSGSTGELFF. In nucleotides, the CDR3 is TGTGCCAGCAGTGTTAGCGGGAGCACCGGGGAGCTGTTTTTT.

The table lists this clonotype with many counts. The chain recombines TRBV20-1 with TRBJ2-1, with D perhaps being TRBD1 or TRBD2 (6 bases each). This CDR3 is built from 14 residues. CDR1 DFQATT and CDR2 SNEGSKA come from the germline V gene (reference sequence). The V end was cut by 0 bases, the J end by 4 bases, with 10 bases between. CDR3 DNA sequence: TGCAGTGCTAGAGATCGGAGGGGGTACAATGAGCAGTTCTTC. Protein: CSARDRRGYNEQFF.

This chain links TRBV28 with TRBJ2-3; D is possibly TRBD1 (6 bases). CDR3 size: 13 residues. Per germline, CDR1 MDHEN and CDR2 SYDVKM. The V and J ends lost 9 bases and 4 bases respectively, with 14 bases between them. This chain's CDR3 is CASWTASADTQYF. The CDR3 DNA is TGTGCCAGTTGGACAGCCTCGGCAGATACGCAGTATTTT.

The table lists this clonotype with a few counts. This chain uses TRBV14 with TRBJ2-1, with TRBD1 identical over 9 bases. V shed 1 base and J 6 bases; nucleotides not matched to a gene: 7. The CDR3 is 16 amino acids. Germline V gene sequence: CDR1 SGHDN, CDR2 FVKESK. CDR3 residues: CASSQGGTGKSNEQFF. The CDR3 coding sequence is TGTGCCAGCAGCCAAGGCGGGACAGGGAAAAGCAATGAGCAGTTCTTC.

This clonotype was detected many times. CDR3 sequence (DNA): TGTGCCAGCAGCCGGGACTTCTCCTACAATGAGCAGTTCTTC. As protein: CASSRDFSYNEQFF. This sequence joins TRBV5-5 and TRBJ2-1; the D gene is possibly TRBD2 (6 bases). CDR3 size: 14 residues. Germline V lookup: CDR1 SGHKS, CDR2 YYEKEE (reference sequence). Trimming pared 4 bases from V and 0 bases from J, leaving 8 bases between.

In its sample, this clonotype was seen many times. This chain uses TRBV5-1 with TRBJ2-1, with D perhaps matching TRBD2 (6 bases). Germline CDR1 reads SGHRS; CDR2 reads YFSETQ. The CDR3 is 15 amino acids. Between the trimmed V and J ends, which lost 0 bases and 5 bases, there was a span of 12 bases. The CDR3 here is CASSLGGRINNEQFF. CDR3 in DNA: TGCGCCAGCAGCTTGGGTGGGAGGATCAACAATGAGCAGTTCTTC.

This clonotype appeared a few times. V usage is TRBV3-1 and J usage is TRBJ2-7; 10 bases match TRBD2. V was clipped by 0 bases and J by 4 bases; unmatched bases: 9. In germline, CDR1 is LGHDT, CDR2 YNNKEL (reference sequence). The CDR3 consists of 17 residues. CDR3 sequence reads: CASSQDESSGRGYEQYF. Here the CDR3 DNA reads TGTGCCAGCAGCCAAGATGAGTCTAGCGGGAGAGGGTACGAGCAGTACTTC.

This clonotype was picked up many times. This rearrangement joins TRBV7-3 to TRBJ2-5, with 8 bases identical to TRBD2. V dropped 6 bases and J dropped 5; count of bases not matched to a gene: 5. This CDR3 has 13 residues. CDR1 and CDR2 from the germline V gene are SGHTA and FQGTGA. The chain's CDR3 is CASSRAGVETQYF. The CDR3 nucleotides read TGTGCCAGCAGTAGAGCGGGAGTCGAGACCCAGTACTTC.

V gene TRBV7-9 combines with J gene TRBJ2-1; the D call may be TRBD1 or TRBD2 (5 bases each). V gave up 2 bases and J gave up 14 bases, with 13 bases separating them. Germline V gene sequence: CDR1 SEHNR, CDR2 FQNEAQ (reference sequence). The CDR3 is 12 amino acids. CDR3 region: CASSLSMGREFF. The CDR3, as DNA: TGTGCCAGCAGCTTAAGCATGGGGCGGGAGTTCTTC.

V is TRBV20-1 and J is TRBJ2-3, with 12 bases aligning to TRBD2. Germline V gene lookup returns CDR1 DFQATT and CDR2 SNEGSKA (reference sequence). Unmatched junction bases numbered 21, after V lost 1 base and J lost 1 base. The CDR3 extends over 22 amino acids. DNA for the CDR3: TGCAGTGCTAGAGGGCCCCAAGCTAGCGGGAGGGCGGGGCGGGGCGGCACAGATACGCAGTATTTT. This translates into CSARGPQASGRAGRGGTDTQYF.

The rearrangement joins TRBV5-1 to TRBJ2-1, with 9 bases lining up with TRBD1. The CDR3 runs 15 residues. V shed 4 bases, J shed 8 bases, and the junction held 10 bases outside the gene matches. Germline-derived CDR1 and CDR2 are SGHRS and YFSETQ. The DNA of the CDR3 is TGCGCCAGCAGCACTGGGACAGGGATCGTGTATGAGCAGTTCTTC. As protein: CASSTGTGIVYEQFF.

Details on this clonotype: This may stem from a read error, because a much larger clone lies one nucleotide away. The CDR3 region has the DNA TGTGCCAGCGTCCCACAGGATTTGGCCACAGATACGCAGTATTTT. It yields the protein CASVPQDLATDTQYF. This chain links TRBV7-9 with TRBJ2-3; tentatively, D is TRBD1 (5 bases). The germline gives CDR1 SEHNR, CDR2 FQNEAQ (reference sequence). The germline V and J ends were trimmed by 8 bases and 2 bases, with 17 bases remaining between them. CDR3 length equals 15 residues.

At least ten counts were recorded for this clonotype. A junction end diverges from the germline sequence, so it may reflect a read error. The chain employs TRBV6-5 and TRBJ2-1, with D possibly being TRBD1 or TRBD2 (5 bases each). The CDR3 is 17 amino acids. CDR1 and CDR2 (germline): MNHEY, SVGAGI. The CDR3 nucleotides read TGTGCCAGCAGTCACTCTTCCGGGACCTTGCTTGGGGATGAGCAGTTCTTC. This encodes CASSHSSGTLLGDEQFF.

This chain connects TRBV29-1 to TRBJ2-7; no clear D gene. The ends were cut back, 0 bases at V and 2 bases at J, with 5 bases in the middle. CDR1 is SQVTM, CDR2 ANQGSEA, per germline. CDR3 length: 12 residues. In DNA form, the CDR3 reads TGCAGCGTTGAAGATGCCCCCTACGAGCAGTACTTC. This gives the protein CSVEDAPYEQYF.

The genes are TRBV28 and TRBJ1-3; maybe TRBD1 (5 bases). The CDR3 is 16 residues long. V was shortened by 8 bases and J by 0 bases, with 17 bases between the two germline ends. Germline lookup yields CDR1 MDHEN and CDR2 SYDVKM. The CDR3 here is CASSNSGGYSGNTIYF. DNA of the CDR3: TGTGCCAGCTCTAACTCGGGGGGGTACTCTGGAAACACCATATATTTT. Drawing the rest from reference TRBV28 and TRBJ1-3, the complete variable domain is DVKVTQSSRYLVKRTGEKVFLECVQDMDHENMFWYRQDPGLGLRLIYFSYDVKMKEKGDIPEGYSVSREKKERFSLILESASTNQTSMYLCASSNSGGYSGNTIYFGEGSWLTVV.